One and the same sample provided the 31 T cell receptor beta chains below, sequenced in a study of T cells after yellow fever vaccination (dated by TCRdb to between 2018 and 2021). The treatment or condition label on this specimen signifies: live attenuated yellow fever vaccine strain. To prepare the library, 5' RACE was applied. The run used an Illumina NovaSeq 6000. The public reads were run again by TCRdb, first through fastp at Q25 and then through MiXCR, and only productive beta chains were kept. Records with the same CDR3 protein are collapsed into one entry carrying the most frequent genes and DNA. This sample comprises a few hundred thousand distinct CDR3 sequences, over 4% of them detected only once. The ten biggest clones cover 20% to 25% of the sample. This specimen consisted of PBMCs, obtained 5 days after the yellow fever booster vaccination. The receptors were gathered from a man younger than 35 who received the YFV17D yellow fever vaccine.

At least ten counts were recorded for this clonotype. The V call is TRBV6-6, the J call TRBJ2-6; D remains unclear. The germline CDR1 and CDR2 sequences are MNHNY and SVGAGI (reference sequence). There are 19 residues in the CDR3. The V end lost 0 bases, the J end lost 0 bases, and 15 bases lay between the germline ends. CDR3 amino acids: CASSYSGSLISSGANVLTF. The CDR3, as DNA: TGTGCCAGCAGTTACTCGGGCAGCCTTATATCCTCTGGGGCCAACGTCCTGACTTTC.

This clonotype was observed a handful of times. The chain joins TRBV12-3 or TRBV12-4 to TRBJ2-4; the D is unclear. V lost 4 bases to trimming and J lost 0 bases, with 16 bases between them. The length of the CDR3 is 17 residues. CDR3 residues: CASSSFSGELAKNIQYF. For the CDR3, the DNA is TGTGCCAGCAGTTCTTTCAGTGGTGAGCTAGCCAAAAACATTCAGTACTTC.

This clonotype has a handful of counts. J is TRBJ1-1 and V is TRBV30; possibly TRBD1 for D (6 bases). The germline gives CDR1 GTSNPN, CDR2 SVGIG (reference sequence). Trimming pared 3 bases from V and 5 bases from J, leaving 16 bases between. This CDR3 contains 14 residues. CDR3 sequence (DNA): TGTGCCTGGAGAAAGGGGGACCTCGGGACTGAAGCTTTCTTT. It yields the protein CAWRKGDLGTEAFF.

This chain connects TRBV5-1 to TRBJ1-1; D may be TRBD1 (5 bases). Trimming took off 4 bases at V and 0 bases at J, with 19 bases between the two ends. The CDR3 spans 17 residues. Germline assignment: CDR1 SGHRS and CDR2 YFSETQ. The CDR3 sequence is CASSPPGGPPMNTEAFF. The CDR3 nucleotides read TGCGCCAGCAGCCCCCCCGGGGGTCCCCCGATGAACACTGAAGCTTTCTTT.

As regards this clonotype: A single base separates this from a much larger clone, so it may be a read error. This chain links TRBV4-3 with TRBJ2-3, with TRBD2 identical over 10 bases. The CDR3 has 17 amino acids. V lost 1 base, J lost 0 bases, and 4 bases stayed unmatched. Germline V gene data show CDR1 as LGHNA and CDR2 as YSLEER. CDR3 residues: CASSQGPLAGSTDTQYF. Here the CDR3 DNA reads TGCGCCAGCAGCCAAGGTCCACTAGCGGGGAGCACAGATACGCAGTATTTT.

This clonotype was seen a few times. CDR3 nucleotide sequence: TGCAGTGCTAGAGTACGTGTGGGTCCTGAAGCTTTCTTT. Amino acids: CSARVRVGPEAFF. The chain combines TRBV20-1 with TRBJ1-1; D uncertain. CDR1 and CDR2 from the germline V gene are DFQATT and SNEGSKA (reference sequence). This CDR3 region has 13 residues. V dropped 1 base and J dropped 6 bases, with 12 bases sitting between them.

This clonotype was seen ten or more times. The chain uses TRBV27 and TRBJ2-4; D is uncertain. The CDR3 consists of 16 residues. Trimming stripped 4 bases from V and 0 bases from J, with 13 bases between. The germline CDR1 and CDR2 sequences are MNHEY and SMNVEV (reference sequence). CDR3 amino acids: CASSSLIKVAKNIQYF. CDR3 DNA sequence: TGTGCCAGCAGTTCCCTAATTAAGGTAGCCAAAAACATTCAGTACTTC.

The sample holds a few counts of this clonotype. V gene TRBV20-1 combines with J gene TRBJ2-5; either TRBD1 or TRBD2 may supply D (5 bases each). The CDR3 totals 14 residues. Germline CDR1 reads DFQATT; CDR2 reads SNEGSKA (reference sequence). The V and J ends lost 5 bases and 4 bases respectively, with 17 bases between them. CDR3 nucleotides: TGCAGTGCTGGGGGACCAAAGGTAGGAGAGACCCAGTACTTC. It specifies CSAGGPKVGETQYF.

In this sample, this clonotype turned up a few times. The chain employs TRBV24-1 and TRBJ2-1; 9 nucleotides agree with TRBD1. This CDR3 comprises 15 residues. Trimming took 4 bases from V and 7 from J; bases not matched to a gene: 7. Germline-derived CDR1 and CDR2 are KGHDR and SFDVKD. The CDR3 DNA sequence: TGTGCCACCAGTGACCCGGGGACAGGGATGAATGAGCAGTTCTTC. It codes for CATSDPGTGMNEQFF.

The V and J genes are TRBV27 and TRBJ2-2, with 9 bases identical to TRBD1. Germline V gives CDR1 MNHEY, CDR2 SMNVEV (reference sequence). V was pared by 6 bases and J by 3 bases, with 14 bases of the junction left unmatched. CDR3 length equals 18 residues. This CDR3 reads CASSPRKTGGAYTGELFF. Here the CDR3 DNA reads TGTGCCAGCAGCCCGCGAAAAACAGGGGGCGCGTACACCGGGGAGCTGTTTTTT.

This chain connects TRBV19 to TRBJ1-5, with D unresolved. V was cut by 3 bases and J by 7 bases, with 13 bases left in between. This CDR3 contains 14 residues. The germline V gene has CDR1 LNHDA and CDR2 SQIVND (reference sequence). The CDR3 protein is CASSIRGLEQPQHF. In DNA form, the CDR3 reads TGTGCCAGTAGTATCCGAGGGCTCGAACAGCCCCAGCATTTT. The full variable domain, in which reference TRBV19 and TRBJ1-5 provide the parts outside the CDR3, is DGGITQSPKYLFRKEGQNVTLSCEQNLNHDAMYWYRQDPGQGLRLIYYSQIVNDFQKGDIAEGYSVSREKKESFPLTVTSAQKNPTAFYLCASSIRGLEQPQHFGDGTRLSIL.

The chain is built from TRBV7-2 and TRBJ2-1; TRBD2 matches at 12 bases. CDR3 length: 15 amino acids. The germline V gene has CDR1 SGHTA and CDR2 FQGNSA. The V gene end was trimmed by 2 bases and the J gene end by 7 bases; junction bases not matched to a gene: 3. CDR3 region: CASSLTSGGPNEQFF. As DNA, the CDR3 is TGTGCCAGCAGCTTAACTAGCGGGGGGCCTAATGAGCAGTTCTTC.

The chain uses TRBV12-3 or TRBV12-4 and TRBJ2-3, with D perhaps given as TRBD1 or TRBD2 (5 bases each). V gave up 6 bases and J gave up 5 bases, with 12 bases separating them. This CDR3 spans 13 amino acids. The DNA for the CDR3 is TGTGCCAGCAGCCTCGGGGCTGAAGATACGCAGTATTTT. Protein sequence: CASSLGAEDTQYF.

This sequence joins TRBV19 and TRBJ2-7; D is possibly TRBD2 (5 bases). The germline V gene has CDR1 LNHDA and CDR2 SQIVND (reference sequence). This CDR3 has 12 amino acids. Trimming removed 4 bases from V and 4 bases from J, with 8 bases in between. CDR3 coding DNA: TGTGCCAGTAGTAAGGGCGGGTACGAGCAGTACTTC. Protein: CASSKGGYEQYF.

This clonotype was detected a few times. The chain recombines TRBV23-1 with TRBJ2-3, with D possibly matching TRBD2 (6 bases). TRBV23-1 is an ORF for which the function is uncertain. Between the trimmed V and J ends, which lost 4 bases and 0 bases, there was a span of 17 bases. The CDR3 extends over 17 amino acids. The CDR3 is CASSRPTYGGSTDTQYF. The CDR3 nucleotides are TGCGCCAGCAGTCGCCCTACATACGGGGGAAGCACAGATACGCAGTATTTT.

This clonotype was detected only a few times. The gene calls are TRBV7-2 and TRBJ1-5; D might be TRBD1 (5 bases). The germline V and J ends were trimmed by 4 bases and 3 bases, with 19 bases remaining between them. The germline CDR1 and CDR2 sequences are SGHTA and FQGNSA. The CDR3 has 17 amino acids. CDR3 loop: CASSSVGRAVFNQPQHF. The CDR3 DNA reads TGTGCCAGCAGCTCCGTAGGCAGGGCTGTCTTCAATCAGCCCCAGCATTTT. Based on the CDR3 plus reference TRBV7-2 and TRBJ1-5, the full variable domain is GAGVSQSPSNKVTEKGKDVELRCDPISGHTALYWYRQSLGQGLEFLIYFQGNSAPDKSGLPSDRFSAERTGGSVSTLTIQRTQQEDSAVYLCASSSVGRAVFNQPQHFGDGTRLSIL.

This clonotype has ten or more counts. This chain joins TRBV5-1 and TRBJ1-6, with no clear D. The CDR3 spans 13 residues. Trimming shortened V by 4 bases and J by 10 bases, and 12 bases separated the two germline ends. CDR1 SGHRS and CDR2 YFSETQ come from the germline V gene. CDR3 nucleotide sequence: TGCGCCAGCAGCCCACTTGGGGAGTCACCCCTCCACTTT. Its protein is CASSPLGESPLHF.

V usage is TRBV7-2 and J usage is TRBJ2-7, with D unresolved. Between the trimmed V and J ends, which lost 0 bases and 0 bases, there was a span of 9 bases. The CDR3 contains 15 residues. Germline values: CDR1 SGHTA, CDR2 FQGNSA. The CDR3 protein is CASSLAGSASYEQYF. The DNA for the CDR3 is TGTGCCAGCAGCTTAGCTGGCTCAGCCTCCTACGAGCAGTACTTC.

This clonotype has a handful of counts. This chain connects TRBV18 to TRBJ2-7; 8 nucleotides agree with TRBD1. Germline V gives CDR1 KGHSH, CDR2 LQKENI. After removal of 3 bases from V and 0 bases from J, the junction contained 4 bases not matched to a gene. The CDR3 loop spans 15 amino acids. The CDR3 nucleotides are TGTGCCAGCTCACCCAGGGACAGGAGCTCCTACGAGCAGTACGTC. This sequence encodes CASSPRDRSSYEQYV.

The sample holds a few counts of this clonotype. The V and J genes are TRBV5-1 and TRBJ1-5, with 7 bases matching TRBD1. The germline V gene has CDR1 SGHRS and CDR2 YFSETQ. The V gene end was trimmed by 4 bases and the J gene end by 7 bases; junction bases not matched to a gene: 5. The CDR3 covers 13 residues. CDR3 in amino acids: CASSLTGHQPQHF. The CDR3 nucleotides read TGCGCCAGCAGCCTGACAGGGCACCAGCCCCAGCATTTT.

This clonotype was counted between two and nine times. This chain connects TRBV4-1 to TRBJ2-7; possible D gene TRBD2, 5 bases. Trimming left V 3 bases short and J 3 bases short, with 6 bases between. The CDR3 extends over 12 amino acids. Germline CDR1 reads MGHRA; CDR2 reads YSYEKL. This CDR3 is CASSHAGYEQYF. The CDR3 DNA follows: TGCGCCAGCAGCCACGCGGGCTACGAGCAGTACTTC.

The genes are TRBV10-3 and TRBJ2-5; no firm D call. The CDR3 contains 15 residues. Germline V CDR1 and CDR2: ENHRY, SYGVKD. V dropped 3 bases and J dropped 5 bases, with 16 bases sitting between them. CDR3 nucleotide sequence: TGTGCCATCAGTGACTCCCGGGCGGCACAGGAGACCCAGTACTTC. This sequence encodes CAISDSRAAQETQYF.

Many counts were recorded for this clonotype. The CDR3 sequence: CASSTVGNQPQHF. The CDR3 nucleotides are TGTGCCAGCAGTACCGTAGGCAATCAGCCCCAGCATTTT. The chain couples TRBV6-6 to TRBJ1-5; D gene ambiguous. Germline V CDR1 and CDR2: MNHNY, SVGAGI (reference sequence). The V end lost 5 bases, the J end lost 2 bases, and 7 bases lay between the germline ends. This CDR3 region has 13 residues.

This clonotype was detected only a few times. This rearrangement joins TRBV20-1 to TRBJ2-6, with D uncertain. CDR1 is DFQATT, CDR2 SNEGSKA, per germline (reference sequence). The CDR3 length is 11 residues. With 4 bases removed from V and 2 bases from J, the gap between germline ends came to 0 bases. The CDR3 is CSATGANVLTF. The DNA for the CDR3 is TGCAGTGCTACTGGGGCCAACGTCCTGACTTTC.

This clonotype came up a few times. The chain joins TRBV30 to TRBJ1-2; D unresolved. V shed 4 bases and J shed 4 bases, with 13 bases lying between them. Germline lookup yields CDR1 GTSNPN and CDR2 SVGIG (reference sequence). The CDR3 covers 13 residues. The CDR3 DNA follows: TGTGCCTGGATTGACGGGAGTACCTATGGCTACACCTTC. This translates into CAWIDGSTYGYTF.

A few counts support this clonotype. The chain links TRBV2 to TRBJ1-4; D might be TRBD1 (5 bases). V was pared by 3 bases and J by 1 base, with 18 bases between. CDR1 and CDR2 from the germline V gene are SNHLY and FYNNEI. The CDR3 has 18 residues. The CDR3 coding sequence is TGTGCCAGCAGTGACGCCACCCGGGGGTTGGTAACTAATGAAAAACTGTTTTTT. This gives the protein CASSDATRGLVTNEKLFF.

This clonotype came up many times. CDR3 nucleotides: TGTGCCAGCAGCTTGGGAGGACTAGATACGCAGTATTTT. It is translated as CASSLGGLDTQYF. The chain employs TRBV5-5 and TRBJ2-3; D is perhaps TRBD2 (5 bases). The CDR3 contains 13 residues. Between the trimmed V and J ends, which lost 0 bases and 5 bases, there was a span of 7 bases. The germline V gene encodes CDR1 SGHKS and CDR2 YYEKEE (reference sequence).

The rearrangement uses TRBV18 and TRBJ2-1; 15 nucleotides agree with TRBD2. This CDR3 spans 15 amino acids. Germline trimming cut 3 bases from V and 13 bases from J; bases unmatched to any gene: 7. The germline CDR1 and CDR2 sequences are KGHSH and LQKENI. CDR3 residues: CASSPGLAGGKNQFF. The CDR3 region has the DNA TGTGCCAGCTCACCGGGACTAGCGGGGGGAAAGAATCAGTTCTTC.

The chain joins TRBV28 to TRBJ2-5; D gene unclear. V dropped 6 bases and J dropped 5 bases, with 7 bases sitting between them. The V gene's germline CDR1 is MDHEN and CDR2 SYDVKM. The CDR3 has 11 residues. In nucleotides, the CDR3 is TGTGCCAGCAGGGTAGTTGAGACCCAGTACTTC. Protein sequence: CASRVVETQYF.

This clonotype was picked up many times. The V gene is TRBV29-1, the J gene TRBJ2-3, with 8 nucleotides matching TRBD1. Germline CDR1 SQVTM, CDR2 ANQGSEA. The V and J ends lost 2 bases and 5 bases, in that order; junction bases with no gene match: 6. The CDR3 length is 14 residues. The CDR3 loop reads CSVEKDRAGDTQYF. The CDR3 coding sequence is TGCAGCGTTGAAAAGGACAGGGCGGGAGATACGCAGTATTTT.

This sequence joins TRBV28 and TRBJ1-1; 8 nucleotides line up with TRBD1. The CDR3 consists of 14 residues. Trimming at V came to 6 bases and at J to 4 bases, leaving 7 bases not matched to a gene. Germline-derived CDR1 and CDR2 are MDHEN and SYDVKM. The CDR3 nucleotides read TGTGCCAGCAGCTTGACAGGGGAGTCCACTGAAGCTTTCTTT. It is translated as CASSLTGESTEAFF. Variable domain in full (rest from reference TRBV28 and TRBJ1-1): DVKVTQSSRYLVKRTGEKVFLECVQDMDHENMFWYRQDPGLGLRLIYFSYDVKMKEKGDIPEGYSVSREKKERFSLILESASTNQTSMYLCASSLTGESTEAFFGQGTRLTVV.